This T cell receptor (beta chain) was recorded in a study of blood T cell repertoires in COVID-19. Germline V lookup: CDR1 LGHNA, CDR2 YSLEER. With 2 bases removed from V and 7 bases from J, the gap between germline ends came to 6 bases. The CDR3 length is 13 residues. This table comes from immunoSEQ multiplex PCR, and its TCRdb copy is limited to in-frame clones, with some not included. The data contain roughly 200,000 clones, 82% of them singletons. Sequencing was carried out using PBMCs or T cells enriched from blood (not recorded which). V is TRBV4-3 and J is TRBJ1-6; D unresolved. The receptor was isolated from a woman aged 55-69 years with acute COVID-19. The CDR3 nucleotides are TGCGCCAGCAGCCAATCTCAGAATTCACCCCTCCACTTT. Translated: CASSQSQNSPLHF.